The clone carrying this TCR beta chain was found a few times. The sample originates from a study of cytomegalovirus exposure and HLA in healthy donors. Researchers ran the PCR with 60 Vbeta and 13 Jbeta primers. Clones were sequenced by immunoSEQ multiplex PCR, and TCRdb holds only the in-frame ones, with some missing. The sample consists of about 150,000 clones, over 60% of them appearing once. This CDR3 is built from 13 residues. Between the trimmed V and J ends, which lost 5 bases and 5 bases, there was a span of 12 bases. The germline CDR1 and CDR2 sequences are MNHNS and SASEGT. J is TRBJ1-1 and V is TRBV6-1, with D maybe TRBD1 (5 bases). The sample comprised PBMCs. This sequence was found in a man aged 35 to 55 in good health and CMV-seronegative. CDR3 sequence (DNA): TGTGCCAGCAGTCCGGGGGTCCTAACTGAAGCTTTCTTT. Its protein is CASSPGVLTEAFF.